This TCR beta chain was captured in a study of cytomegalovirus exposure and HLA in healthy donors. The PCR ran on 60 Vbeta and 13 Jbeta primers. Here immunoSEQ multiplex PCR was the method, and the copy in TCRdb shows in-frame clones only, minus some. The data hold about 150,000 clones, with roughly four fifths observed a single time. General observations from the study: Overall, around 150 TCR beta chains were annotated as cytomegalovirus-associated.

V shed 1 base and J 7 bases; nucleotides not matched to a gene: 4. This CDR3 is built from 14 residues. Per germline, CDR1 MGHRA and CDR2 YSYEKL. A remark on this clone: The antigen is not known.

The J gene is TRBJ2-1, the V gene TRBV4-1; 7 bases agree with TRBD1. The receptor was derived from a man between 18 and 35 years old in good health and CMV-seronegative. The sequencing input was PBMCs. This chain's CDR3 is CASSQGGGVNEQFF. CDR3 DNA sequence: TGCGCCAGCAGCCAAGGAGGGGGCGTTAATGAGCAGTTCTTC.